Listed below are T cell receptor beta chains from one sample, sequenced in a study of tumor-infiltrating lymphocytes in primary liver carcinoma. MiXCR was run by TCRdb on the multiplex PCR reads, yielding one entry per CDR3 protein. Counted here are about 180,000 distinct CDR3 sequences, 60% occurring once; the ten biggest clones make up 70% to 80%. Sequenced material: peripheral blood. All receptors come from a man in his forties with primary liver carcinoma and hepatitis B virus infection. CDR3s include the opening cysteine and the closing phenylalanine or tryptophan. D genes are given only for firm matches. Only part of the rows carry a size: once, few, many, or a class if the clone is expanded.

j_call clone_size v_call d_call cdr3_aa cdr3_nt
TRBJ2-1 once TRBV5-1 TRBD2 CASSTTSGILNEQFF TGCGCCAGCAGCACCACTAGCGGGATACTCAATGAGCAGTTCTTC
TRBJ1-4 . TRBV5-5 . CASSLQLAEEKQFF TGTGCCAGCAGCTTACAGCTGGCGGAGGAAAAACAGTTTTTT
TRBJ2-3 . TRBV9 . CASSGEGYMQYF TGTGCCAGCAGCGGAGAGGGCTACATGCAGTATTTT
TRBJ2-3 . TRBV12-3/TRBV12-4 . CASSLWSSEWSTDTQYF TGTGCCAGCAGTTTATGGTCTAGCGAGTGGAGCACAGATACGCAGTATTTT
TRBJ2-1 . TRBV4-2 TRBD2 CTSSVTGTSGDNKQFF TGTACCAGCAGCGTAACCGGGACTAGCGGGGACAATAAGCAGTTCTTC
TRBJ2-5 . TRBV12-3/TRBV12-4 . CASSYDRGQETQYF TGTGCCAGCAGTTATGACCGGGGGCAAGAGACCCAGTACTTC
TRBJ2-1 . TRBV12-3/TRBV12-4 . CASSFARRVNEQFF TGTGCCAGCAGTTTTGCCAGGAGGGTCAATGAGCAGTTCTTC
TRBJ1-3 . TRBV4-1 TRBD1 CASSQERGGQAGNTIYF TGCGCCAGCAGCCAAGAAAGGGGCGGACAGGCTGGAAACACCATATATTTT
TRBJ2-1 . TRBV10-3 . CAITDGDNEQFF TGTGCCATCACTGATGGGGACAATGAGCAGTTCTTC
TRBJ2-7 . TRBV4-1 TRBD1 CTSSHGTGAYEQYF TGTACCAGCAGCCATGGGACAGGGGCCTACGAGCAGTACTTC
TRBJ2-7 . TRBV11-2 . CVSSLNDGAYKQYF TGTGTCAGTAGCTTAAACGACGGAGCCTACAAGCAGTACTTC
TRBJ2-1 . TRBV12-5 . CASGLVESVYNEQFF TGTGCTAGTGGTTTGGTAGAGAGCGTTTACAATGAGCAGTTCTTC
TRBJ2-7 . TRBV6-1 . CASQLDEQYF TGTGCCAGCCAACTCGACGAGCAGTACTTC
TRBJ2-7 few TRBV14 . CASSPHSDYYEQYF TGTGCCAGCAGTCCCCACAGTGATTACTACGAGCAGTACTTC
TRBJ2-7 . TRBV29-1 . CSVDQGIEQYF TGCAGCGTGGACCAGGGGATCGAGCAGTACTTC
TRBJ2-1 . TRBV29-1 TRBD2 CSGSGGSSYNVQFF TGCAGCGGGTCCGGCGGGAGCTCCTACAATGTGCAGTTCTTC
TRBJ1-2 once TRBV11-2 . CASSPRVVGVGDIF TGTGCCAGCAGCCCCCGGGTAGTCGGTGTTGGCGACATCTTC
TRBJ2-3 many TRBV11-2 TRBD2 CASSYRLAAATDTQYF TGTGCCAGCAGCTATAGACTAGCTGCGGCCACAGATACGCAGTATTTT
TRBJ2-1 many TRBV6-1 . CASSEAVNEQFF TGTGCCAGCAGTGAAGCGGTCAATGAGCAGTTCTTC
TRBJ2-5 . TRBV6-1 . CTSSGQGWGETQYF TGTACCAGCAGTGGTCAGGGGTGGGGGGAGACCCAGTACTTC
TRBJ1-5 . TRBV10-2 TRBD1 CESRQGMDQPQHF TGCGAAAGTAGACAGGGGATGGATCAGCCCCAGCATTTT
TRBJ1-4 few TRBV6-6 . CASSFPQEEKLFF TGTGCCAGCAGTTTTCCCCAGGAGGAAAAACTGTTTTTT
TRBJ2-3 once TRBV6-5 TRBD2 CASSSQRGVAGTDTQYF TGTGCCAGCAGTTCCCAACGGGGCGTAGCGGGGACAGATACGCAGTATTTT
TRBJ2-7 . TRBV6-5 TRBD1 CAGNPSRDRVEQYF TGTGCCGGCAATCCATCCCGGGACAGGGTGGAGCAGTACTTC
TRBJ2-1 few TRBV12-3/TRBV12-4 . CASTIREQGEQFF TGTGCCAGCACCATTCGGGAGCAAGGGGAGCAGTTCTTC
TRBJ2-7 many TRBV11-2 . CASSLSPGRGAYEQYF TGTGCCAGCAGCCTGTCCCCTGGGCGAGGAGCCTACGAGCAGTACTTC
TRBJ2-5 . TRBV30 . CAWSGPRQETQYF TGTGCCTGGAGTGGTCCAAGGCAAGAGACCCAGTACTTC
TRBJ2-7 few TRBV6-5 TRBD2 CASRLGVLAGGGEQYF TGTGCCAGCAGGCTTGGGGTACTAGCGGGAGGCGGGGAGCAGTACTTC
TRBJ2-1 . TRBV11-2 . CASSLIGYRQVNEQFF TGTGCCAGCAGCTTAATCGGCTACAGACAGGTGAATGAGCAGTTCTTC
TRBJ2-7 many TRBV11-2 TRBD1 CASSPGQGYEQYF TGTGCCAGCAGCCCCGGACAGGGCTACGAGCAGTACTTC